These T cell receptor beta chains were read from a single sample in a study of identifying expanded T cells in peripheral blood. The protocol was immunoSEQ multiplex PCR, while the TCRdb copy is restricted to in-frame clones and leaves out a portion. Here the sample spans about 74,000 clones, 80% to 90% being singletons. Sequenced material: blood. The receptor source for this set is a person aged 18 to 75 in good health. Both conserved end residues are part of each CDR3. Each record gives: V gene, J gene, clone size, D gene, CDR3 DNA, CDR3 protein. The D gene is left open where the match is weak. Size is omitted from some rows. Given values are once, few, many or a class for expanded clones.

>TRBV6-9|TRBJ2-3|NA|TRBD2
TGTGCCAGCAGTTATGAGTCGGGACTAGCGGGAATTATCGGCACAGATACGCAGTATTTT
CASSYESGLAGIIGTDTQYF
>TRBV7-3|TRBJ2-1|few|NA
TGTGCCAGCAGCTTAGCTTGGGCCTCCTACAATGAGCAGTTCTTC
CASSLAWASYNEQFF
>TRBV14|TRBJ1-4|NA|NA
TGTGCCAGCAGCCAGAATCAGTGGCTTAATGAAAAACTGTTTTTT
CASSQNQWLNEKLFF
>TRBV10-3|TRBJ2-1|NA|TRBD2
TGTGCCATCAGTGAATGGACTAGCGGGGGTTCAGGGGCAAATGAGCAGTTCTTC
CAISEWTSGGSGANEQFF
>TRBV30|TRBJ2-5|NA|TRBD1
TGTGCCTGGAAGACAGGGGGCGGTGAGACCCAGTACTTC
CAWKTGGGETQYF
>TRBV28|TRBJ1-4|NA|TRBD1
TGTGCCAGCAGTGGGACAGGGCTTGAAAAACTGTTTTTT
CASSGTGLEKLFF
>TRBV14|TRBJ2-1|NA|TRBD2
TGTGCCAGCAGCCAAGCTTACCAGGGACTAGTCAATGAGCAGTTCTTC
CASSQAYQGLVNEQFF
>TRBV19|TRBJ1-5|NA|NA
TGTGCCAGTAGTATTTCCAGTGTAAATCAGCCCCAGCATTTT
CASSISSVNQPQHF
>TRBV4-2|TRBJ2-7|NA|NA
TGTGCCAGCAGCCAAGATCGAGGAGGGCCCTACGAGCAGTACTTC
CASSQDRGGPYEQYF
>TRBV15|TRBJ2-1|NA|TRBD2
TGTGCCACCAGCAACGGACTAGCGGGATCCAATGAGCAGTTCTTC
CATSNGLAGSNEQFF
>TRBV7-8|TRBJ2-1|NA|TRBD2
TGTGCCAGCAGCCTTCAGACTAGCGAATCCTACAATGAGCAGTTCTTC
CASSLQTSESYNEQFF
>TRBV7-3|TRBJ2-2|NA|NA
TGTGCCAGCAGCCCCCTGGGAGAAACCGGGGAGCTGTTTTTT
CASSPLGETGELFF
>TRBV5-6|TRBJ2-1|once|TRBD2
TGTGCCAGCAGCTTGGCCGGTGGGACGGGAGGGTTCAATGAGCAGTTCTTC
CASSLAGGTGGFNEQFF
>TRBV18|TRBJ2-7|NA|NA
TGTGCCAGCTCAAATTCCTACGAGCAGTACTTC
CASSNSYEQYF
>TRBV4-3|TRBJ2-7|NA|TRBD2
TGCGCCAGCAGCCACACCTTACTAGCGGCAAACTCCTACGAGCAGTACTTC
CASSHTLLAANSYEQYF
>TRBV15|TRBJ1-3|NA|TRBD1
TGTGCCACCAGCCGCGACAGGGTCTCTGGAAACACCATATATTTT
CATSRDRVSGNTIYF
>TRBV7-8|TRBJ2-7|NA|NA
TGTGCCAGCAGCTTAGCGCTAGGACAGCAGTACGAGCAGTACTTC
CASSLALGQQYEQYF
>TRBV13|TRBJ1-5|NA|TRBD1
TGTGCCAGCAGCTTACGTGGATCAGGGGGGGAGCCCCAGCATTTT
CASSLRGSGGEPQHF
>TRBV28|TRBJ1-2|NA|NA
TGTGCCAGCAGTTTAGCCCCGCCACAGGCAGGGGGCTACACCTTC
CASSLAPPQAGGYTF
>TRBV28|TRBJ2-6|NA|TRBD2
TGTGCCAGCAGTCGGGGGGGCTCTGGGGCCAACGTCCTGACTTTC
CASSRGGSGANVLTF
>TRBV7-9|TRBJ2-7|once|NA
TGTGCCAGCCGGGGTTACAGCTCCTACGAGCAGTACTTC
CASRGYSSYEQYF
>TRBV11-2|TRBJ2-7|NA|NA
TGTGCCAGCAGCTTAGAGTACGGGGCGGGCGAGCAGTACTTC
CASSLEYGAGEQYF
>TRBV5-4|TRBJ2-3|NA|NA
TGTGCCAGCAGCCCGGACGTCCCCCTGAGCACAGATACGCAGTATTTT
CASSPDVPLSTDTQYF